Listed below are T cell receptor beta chains from one sample, sequenced in a study of blood T cells in healthy people across ages. TCRdb processed the 5' RACE reads anew with MiXCR; each CDR3 protein has one entry. The table has 1.5 million to 2 million distinct CDR3 sequences, over 25% seen once; the top ten hold 7.7%. Sequenced material: blood. All receptors derive from a woman between 25 and 40 years old in good health. The CDR3 runs from the conserved cysteine through the conserved F or W. D genes are given only for firm matches. Some rows mark clone size as missing; the rest say once, few, many or name a class of expanded clone.

v_gene	d_gene	j_gene	abundance	CDR3nt	CDR3aa
TRBV24-1	.	TRBJ2-1	few	TGTGCCACCAGTGATCCACTTCAACTGAACAATGAGCAGTTCTTC	CATSDPLQLNNEQFF
TRBV12-3/TRBV12-4	.	TRBJ1-5	.	TGTGCCAGCAGTTTTGAGGGGCGGGAGCCCCAGCATTTT	CASSFEGREPQHF
TRBV5-1	TRBD1	TRBJ1-5	many	TGCGCCAGCAGTTTGACTGACAGGGCCAGCAATCAGCCCCAGCATTTT	CASSLTDRASNQPQHF
TRBV9	TRBD2	TRBJ2-1	.	TGTGCCAGCAGCACGACCCTCCTAGCGGGTGCCTACAATGAGCAGTTCTTC	CASSTTLLAGAYNEQFF
TRBV30	TRBD1	TRBJ1-5	.	TGTGCCTGGAGCACAGGGGTAGGGAATCAGCCCCAGCATTTT	CAWSTGVGNQPQHF
TRBV18	.	TRBJ2-1	many	TGTGCCAGCTCACCTAAAGGACTCCTATTAGGTGTGCAGTTCTTC	CASSPKGLLLGVQFF
TRBV30	TRBD1	TRBJ2-1	.	TGTGCCTGGAGTCGAGGACAGGGGGCCTACAATGAGCAGTTCTTC	CAWSRGQGAYNEQFF
TRBV20-1	TRBD2	TRBJ2-3	.	TGCAGTGCCCCCGGGACTAGCGCCACAGATACGCAGTATTTT	CSAPGTSATDTQYF
TRBV20-1	TRBD2	TRBJ2-1	few	TGCAGTGCTAGAGTCGGACTAGCGGGGCACAATGAGCAGTTCTTC	CSARVGLAGHNEQFF
TRBV6-5	.	TRBJ1-2	.	TGTGCCAGCAGTTACTCGATGATACCCTCAGGTGGGAACTATGGCTACACCTTC	CASSYSMIPSGGNYGYTF
TRBV5-1	TRBD2	TRBJ2-1	many	TGCGCCAGCAGGGTCGGGGGGGACCATGAGCAGTTCTTC	CASRVGGDHEQFF
TRBV20-1	.	TRBJ2-7	many	TGCAGTGCCTCCCTTGGAGGGGATAGGGAGCAGTACTTC	CSASLGGDREQYF
TRBV7-9	.	TRBJ1-2	few	TGTGCCAGCAGCTTTTCCCCTGGGGGCGACTATGGCTACACCTTC	CASSFSPGGDYGYTF
TRBV5-1	.	TRBJ2-5	.	TGCGCCAGCAGCTTAGACACTGGCCCCTGGGAGACCCAGTACTTC	CASSLDTGPWETQYF
TRBV5-1	TRBD1	TRBJ1-6	few	TGCGCCAGCAGTCCGATACCGGGACAGGGTAATTCACCCCTCCACTTT	CASSPIPGQGNSPLHF
TRBV29-1	TRBD2	TRBJ2-3	.	TGCAGCGTGGGACTAGCGGGAGTATCCGATACGCAGTATTTT	CSVGLAGVSDTQYF
TRBV28	.	TRBJ2-7	many	TGTGCCAGCAGGTTTAAGGGAAGCGAGCAGTACTTC	CASRFKGSEQYF
TRBV9	.	TRBJ2-3	few	TGTGCCAGCAGCGTAGGGGCAAGCGAGGTCACAGATACGCAGTATTTT	CASSVGASEVTDTQYF
TRBV19	.	TRBJ2-5	.	TGTGCCAGTCGTATCCTACAGGGTCGAGGGGAGACCCAGTACTTC	CASRILQGRGETQYF
TRBV4-3	.	TRBJ2-4	.	TGCGCCAGCAGCCAAGATGGTCCGGCGAGTCCCAAAAACATTCAGTACTTC	CASSQDGPASPKNIQYF
TRBV29-1	TRBD1	TRBJ1-2	few	TGCGGCGTGGACAGGGAACACTATGGCTACACCTTC	CGVDREHYGYTF
TRBV20-1	TRBD2	TRBJ2-3	.	TGCAGTGCTATGGACCCGGGACTAGCGGGGAACACAGATACGCAGTATTTT	CSAMDPGLAGNTDTQYF
TRBV25-1	.	TRBJ1-2	.	TGTGCCAGCAGTGCCTCCGGGACATCTGGCTACACCTTC	CASSASGTSGYTF
TRBV29-1	.	TRBJ2-4	few	TGCAGCGTGAAGAGACTAGCCAAAAACATTCAGTACTTC	CSVKRLAKNIQYF
TRBV5-6	.	TRBJ2-3	few	TGTGCCAGCAGACTGGGTCGAGATACGCAGTATTTT	CASRLGRDTQYF
TRBV6-1	.	TRBJ2-5	.	TGTGCCAGTATATTTTCTGCGACAGAGGGGCGAGAGACCCAGTACTTC	CASIFSATEGRETQYF
TRBV5-1	.	TRBJ2-1	few	TGCGCCAGCAGCTTGGAGCTCGGGGGAGCCACAGGTTTTGAGCAGTTCTTC	CASSLELGGATGFEQFF
TRBV7-8	TRBD2	TRBJ2-3	.	TGTGCCAGCAGCTTAGAGACTAGCGGGAGTAGCGATACGCAGTATTTT	CASSLETSGSSDTQYF
TRBV5-1	.	TRBJ1-2	few	TGCGCCAGCAGCTTGGAATTTCAGATACAACACGAATTCCCTAATGGCTACACCTTC	CASSLEFQIQHEFPNGYTF